A selection of T cell receptor beta chains follows, all from one sample in a study of T cells after yellow fever vaccination. TCRdb used MiXCR to reprocess the 5' RACE reads, holding one entry per CDR3 protein. This sample has 150,000 to 200,000 distinct CDR3 sequences, with 5.5% to 8% found just once. The material was CD4+ T cells sorted from PBMCs, obtained on the day of the first yellow fever vaccination. These receptor sequences come from a man aged 18 to 30 who received the YFV17D yellow fever vaccine. Each CDR3 is given with its conserved first and last residue. Fields, in order: CDR3 DNA, CDR3 protein, J gene, V gene, D gene, clone size. A D gene is named only where the DNA matches it firmly. Size is stated for part of the rows, as once, few or many counts, or as a class when the clone is expanded.

CDR3nt: TGTGCCTGGAGCCGACAGGGGTCCGGGGAGCTGTTTTTT
CDR3aa: CAWSRQGSGELFF
j_gene: TRBJ2-2
v_gene: TRBV30
d_gene: TRBD1
abundance: many

CDR3nt: TGCAGTTTTAAACAGGGGAGCTCCTACGAGCAGTACTTC
CDR3aa: CSFKQGSSYEQYF
j_gene: TRBJ2-7
v_gene: TRBV20-1
d_gene: TRBD1
abundance: many

CDR3nt: TGTGCCACCAGCAGAGGCGGGGTCTATACGCAGTATTTT
CDR3aa: CATSRGGVYTQYF
j_gene: TRBJ2-3
v_gene: TRBV15
d_gene: -
abundance: many

CDR3nt: TGCGCCAGCAGCTCTGGACAGCTCACCTACAATGAGCAGTTCTTC
CDR3aa: CASSSGQLTYNEQFF
j_gene: TRBJ2-1
v_gene: TRBV5-1
d_gene: -
abundance: -

CDR3nt: TGTGCCAGCAGCGAGGGGCAGCGGAGGTATAACTATGGCTACACCTTC
CDR3aa: CASSEGQRRYNYGYTF
j_gene: TRBJ1-2
v_gene: TRBV7-2
d_gene: -
abundance: many

CDR3nt: TGCAGCGTCGGACAGGGGTGGGGGTCTGAAGCTTTCTTT
CDR3aa: CSVGQGWGSEAFF
j_gene: TRBJ1-1
v_gene: TRBV29-1
d_gene: TRBD1
abundance: -

CDR3nt: TGTGCCAGCAGTGAAGCGCTGGGACAGGGGGCCAACACTGAAGCTTTCTTT
CDR3aa: CASSEALGQGANTEAFF
j_gene: TRBJ1-1
v_gene: TRBV6-1
d_gene: TRBD1
abundance: many

CDR3nt: TGTGCCAGTAGTATTGGGGGAAGGAACACCGGGGAGCTGTTTTTT
CDR3aa: CASSIGGRNTGELFF
j_gene: TRBJ2-2
v_gene: TRBV19
d_gene: -
abundance: many

CDR3nt: TGTGCCAGCAGCAGGACAGAGACCCAGTACTTC
CDR3aa: CASSRTETQYF
j_gene: TRBJ2-5
v_gene: TRBV12-3/TRBV12-4
d_gene: -
abundance: many

CDR3nt: TGCAGCGTTGGTCGGGGGACGAACACCGGGGAGCTGTTTTTT
CDR3aa: CSVGRGTNTGELFF
j_gene: TRBJ2-2
v_gene: TRBV29-1
d_gene: -
abundance: many

CDR3nt: TGCAGCGTTGATAGGTGGGCTAGTGGCTACACCTTC
CDR3aa: CSVDRWASGYTF
j_gene: TRBJ1-2
v_gene: TRBV29-1
d_gene: -
abundance: -

CDR3nt: TGTGCCAGCTCACCGCAGGAGTACTACGAGCAGTACTTC
CDR3aa: CASSPQEYYEQYF
j_gene: TRBJ2-7
v_gene: TRBV18
d_gene: -
abundance: many

CDR3nt: TGTGCCAGCAGCGAACAGGGGGAGACCCAGTACTTC
CDR3aa: CASSEQGETQYF
j_gene: TRBJ2-5
v_gene: TRBV2
d_gene: TRBD1
abundance: few

CDR3nt: TGCGCCAGCAGCCGACAGGGGTACTACGAGCAGTACTTC
CDR3aa: CASSRQGYYEQYF
j_gene: TRBJ2-7
v_gene: TRBV10-2
d_gene: TRBD1
abundance: -

CDR3nt: TGTGCCAGCAGAACGGACAGAGAGACCCAGTACTTC
CDR3aa: CASRTDRETQYF
j_gene: TRBJ2-5
v_gene: TRBV2
d_gene: -
abundance: few

CDR3nt: TGCGCCAGCAGCCAAGATCCCGCCGGGTCCCAAGAGACCCAGTACTTC
CDR3aa: CASSQDPAGSQETQYF
j_gene: TRBJ2-5
v_gene: TRBV4-3
d_gene: -
abundance: -

CDR3nt: TGTGCCAGCATTCCCCGGGGTAGCGGGGGCACAGATACGCAGTATTTT
CDR3aa: CASIPRGSGGTDTQYF
j_gene: TRBJ2-3
v_gene: TRBV12-3/TRBV12-4
d_gene: TRBD2
abundance: -

CDR3nt: TGTGCCAGCACCTCGGACAGGGGAGCTTTCTTT
CDR3aa: CASTSDRGAFF
j_gene: TRBJ1-1
v_gene: TRBV28
d_gene: TRBD1
abundance: many

CDR3nt: TGTGCCAGCTCAAGTCTTCCCGGGGAGCTGTTTTTT
CDR3aa: CASSSLPGELFF
j_gene: TRBJ2-2
v_gene: TRBV18
d_gene: -
abundance: -

CDR3nt: TGCAGTGCTAGCGGACTAGCGGGGTATACAGATACGCAGTATTTT
CDR3aa: CSASGLAGYTDTQYF
j_gene: TRBJ2-3
v_gene: TRBV20-1
d_gene: TRBD2
abundance: many

CDR3nt: TGCGCCAGCAGTCTGACTAGTCAAGAGACCCAGTACTTC
CDR3aa: CASSLTSQETQYF
j_gene: TRBJ2-5
v_gene: TRBV4-3
d_gene: -
abundance: many

CDR3nt: TGTGCCATCAGGGGAGACGGAAGCTCTGGGGCCAACGTCCTGACTTTC
CDR3aa: CAIRGDGSSGANVLTF
j_gene: TRBJ2-6
v_gene: TRBV10-3
d_gene: -
abundance: many

CDR3nt: TGTGCCATCAAGGGCAGGGGGATAGAGGATACGCAGTATTTT
CDR3aa: CAIKGRGIEDTQYF
j_gene: TRBJ2-3
v_gene: TRBV10-3
d_gene: TRBD1
abundance: many

CDR3nt: TGTGCCAGCAGTTTCACCGACGAGCAGTACTTC
CDR3aa: CASSFTDEQYF
j_gene: TRBJ2-7
v_gene: TRBV5-4
d_gene: -
abundance: many

CDR3nt: TGTGCCAGCAGTTACTCGAGATTCGAATTACAAGAGACCCAGTACTTC
CDR3aa: CASSYSRFELQETQYF
j_gene: TRBJ2-5
v_gene: TRBV6-5
d_gene: -
abundance: many

CDR3nt: TGTGCCATCAGCGACAGGGAGGGAGGTCAGCCCCAGCATTTT
CDR3aa: CAISDREGGQPQHF
j_gene: TRBJ1-5
v_gene: TRBV10-3
d_gene: TRBD1
abundance: few

CDR3nt: TGTGCCAGCAGCCCTACCGTTGGCGGGAACACTGAAGCTTTCTTT
CDR3aa: CASSPTVGGNTEAFF
j_gene: TRBJ1-1
v_gene: TRBV7-9
d_gene: -
abundance: many

CDR3nt: TGTGCCAGCAGCCGGAACAGGGTCCACCTCCACTTT
CDR3aa: CASSRNRVHLHF
j_gene: TRBJ1-6
v_gene: TRBV7-2
d_gene: -
abundance: many

CDR3nt: TGTGCCACCAGCAGGGACATAGAGACCCAGTACTTC
CDR3aa: CATSRDIETQYF
j_gene: TRBJ2-5
v_gene: TRBV15
d_gene: -
abundance: many

CDR3nt: TGCGCCAGCAGAGCAGGTCCCTCCTACAATGAGCAGTTCTTC
CDR3aa: CASRAGPSYNEQFF
j_gene: TRBJ2-1
v_gene: TRBV4-1
d_gene: -
abundance: many

CDR3nt: TGTGCCAGCAGCTTCCCCGGGGCGCAGTCGATTAACACTGAAGCTTTCTTT
CDR3aa: CASSFPGAQSINTEAFF
j_gene: TRBJ1-1
v_gene: TRBV5-4
d_gene: -
abundance: -

CDR3nt: TGTGCCAGCAGGCGGGAGTTAGGTGAGCAGTTCTTC
CDR3aa: CASRRELGEQFF
j_gene: TRBJ2-1
v_gene: TRBV7-2
d_gene: TRBD2
abundance: -

CDR3nt: TGTGCCACCAGCAGAGGGGGGACAGGGCGGTACGAGCAGTACTTC
CDR3aa: CATSRGGTGRYEQYF
j_gene: TRBJ2-7
v_gene: TRBV15
d_gene: TRBD1
abundance: -

CDR3nt: TGTGCCACCAGCAGAGATAGGGGGAAGGGAGAGACCCAGTACTTC
CDR3aa: CATSRDRGKGETQYF
j_gene: TRBJ2-5
v_gene: TRBV15
d_gene: -
abundance: -

CDR3nt: TGTGCCAGCAGTGGGGTGGTTCAGCCCCAGCATTTT
CDR3aa: CASSGVVQPQHF
j_gene: TRBJ1-5
v_gene: TRBV6-1
d_gene: -
abundance: many

CDR3nt: TGCAGTGCAAACAGGGCCAGCTCCTACAATGAGCAGTTCTTC
CDR3aa: CSANRASSYNEQFF
j_gene: TRBJ2-1
v_gene: TRBV20-1
d_gene: -
abundance: many

CDR3nt: TGTGCCAGCAGTTTAAACCGCAACAACTACGAGCAGTACTTC
CDR3aa: CASSLNRNNYEQYF
j_gene: TRBJ2-7
v_gene: TRBV12-3/TRBV12-4
d_gene: -
abundance: many

CDR3nt: TGCGCCAGCAGCCCCACTCCCCACCGGGGGGGTGGAGATACGCAGTATTTT
CDR3aa: CASSPTPHRGGGDTQYF
j_gene: TRBJ2-3
v_gene: TRBV4-3
d_gene: TRBD2
abundance: many

CDR3nt: TGCGCCAGCCGAAGGGGTCAAGGCGCAGATACGCAGTATTTT
CDR3aa: CASRRGQGADTQYF
j_gene: TRBJ2-3
v_gene: TRBV5-1
d_gene: -
abundance: -

CDR3nt: TGTGCCAGTAGTAACTACAATGAGCAGTTCTTC
CDR3aa: CASSNYNEQFF
j_gene: TRBJ2-1
v_gene: TRBV19
d_gene: -
abundance: many